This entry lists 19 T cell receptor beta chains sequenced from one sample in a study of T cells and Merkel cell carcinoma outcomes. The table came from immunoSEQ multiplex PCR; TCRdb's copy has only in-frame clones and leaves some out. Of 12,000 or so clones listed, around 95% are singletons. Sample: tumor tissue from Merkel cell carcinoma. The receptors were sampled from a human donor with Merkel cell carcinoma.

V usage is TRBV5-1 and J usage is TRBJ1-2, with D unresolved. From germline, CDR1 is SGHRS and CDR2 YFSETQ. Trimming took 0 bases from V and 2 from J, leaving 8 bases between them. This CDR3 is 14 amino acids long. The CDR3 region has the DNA TGCGCCAGCAGCTTGGAACCGAAAAACTATGGCTACACCTTC. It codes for CASSLEPKNYGYTF.

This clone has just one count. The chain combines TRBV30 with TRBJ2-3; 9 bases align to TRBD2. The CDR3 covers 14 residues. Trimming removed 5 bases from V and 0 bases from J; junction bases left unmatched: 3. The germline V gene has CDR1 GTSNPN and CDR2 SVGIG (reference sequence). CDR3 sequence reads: CAWGTSTSTDTQYF. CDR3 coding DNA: TGTGCCTGGGGGACTAGCACTAGCACAGATACGCAGTATTTT.

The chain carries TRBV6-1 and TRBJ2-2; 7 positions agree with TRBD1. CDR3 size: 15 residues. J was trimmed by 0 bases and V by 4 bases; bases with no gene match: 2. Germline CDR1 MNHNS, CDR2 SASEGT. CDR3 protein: CASSAGTANTGELFF. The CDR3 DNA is TGTGCCAGCAGTGCCGGGACAGCGAACACCGGGGAGCTGTTTTTT.

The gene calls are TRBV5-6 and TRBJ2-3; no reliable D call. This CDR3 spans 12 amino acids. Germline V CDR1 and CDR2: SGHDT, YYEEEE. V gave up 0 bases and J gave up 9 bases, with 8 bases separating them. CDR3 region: CASSLGGITQYF. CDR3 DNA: TGTGCCAGCAGCTTGGGGGGAATCACGCAGTATTTT.

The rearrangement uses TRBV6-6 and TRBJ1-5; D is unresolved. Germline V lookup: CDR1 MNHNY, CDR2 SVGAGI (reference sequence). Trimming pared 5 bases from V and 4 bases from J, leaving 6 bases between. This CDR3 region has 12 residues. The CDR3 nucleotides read TGTGCCAGCAGTCCGCCGAATCAGCCCCAGCATTTT. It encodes CASSPPNQPQHF.

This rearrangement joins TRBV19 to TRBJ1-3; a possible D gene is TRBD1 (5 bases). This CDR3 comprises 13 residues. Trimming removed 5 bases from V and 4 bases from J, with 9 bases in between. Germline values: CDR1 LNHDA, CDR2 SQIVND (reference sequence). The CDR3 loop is CASSGHRGNTIYF. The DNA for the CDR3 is TGTGCCAGTAGTGGACACCGCGGAAACACCATATATTTT.

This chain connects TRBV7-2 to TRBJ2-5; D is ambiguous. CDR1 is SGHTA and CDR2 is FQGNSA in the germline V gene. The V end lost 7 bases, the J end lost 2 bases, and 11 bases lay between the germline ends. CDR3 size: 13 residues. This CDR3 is CASNPTQQETQYF. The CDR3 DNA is TGTGCCAGCAACCCTACCCAACAAGAGACCCAGTACTTC.

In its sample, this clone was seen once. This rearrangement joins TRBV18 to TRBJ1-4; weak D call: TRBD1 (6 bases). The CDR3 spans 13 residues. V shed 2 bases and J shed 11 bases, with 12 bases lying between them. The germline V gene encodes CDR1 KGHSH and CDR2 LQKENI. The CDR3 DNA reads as TGTGCCAGCTCACCAATCGCGGGGGCGAAACTGTTTTTT. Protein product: CASSPIAGAKLFF.

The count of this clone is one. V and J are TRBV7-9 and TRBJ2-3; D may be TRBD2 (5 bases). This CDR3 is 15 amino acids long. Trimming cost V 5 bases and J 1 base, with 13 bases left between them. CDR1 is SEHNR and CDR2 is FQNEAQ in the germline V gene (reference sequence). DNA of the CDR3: TGTGCCAGCAGCCCCCAGCGGAGCCGCACAGATACGCAGTATTTT. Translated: CASSPQRSRTDTQYF.

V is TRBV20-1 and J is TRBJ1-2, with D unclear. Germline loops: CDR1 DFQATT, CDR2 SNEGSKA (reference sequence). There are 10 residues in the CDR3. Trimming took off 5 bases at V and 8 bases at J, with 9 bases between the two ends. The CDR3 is CSAGDDGYTF. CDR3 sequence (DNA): TGCAGTGCTGGCGATGACGGCTACACCTTC.

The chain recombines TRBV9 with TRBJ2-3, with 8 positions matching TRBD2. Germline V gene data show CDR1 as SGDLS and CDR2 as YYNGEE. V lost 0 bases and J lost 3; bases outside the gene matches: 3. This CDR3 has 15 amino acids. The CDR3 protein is CASSVDGGRTDTQYF. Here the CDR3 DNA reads TGTGCCAGCAGCGTAGATGGCGGGAGGACAGATACGCAGTATTTT.

The CDR3 bases are TGCGCCAGCAGCTCGGGACAGAGCACAGATACGCAGTATTTT. Its translation: CASSSGQSTDTQYF. The rearrangement joins TRBV5-1 to TRBJ2-3; TRBD1 agrees at 7 bases. This CDR3 is 14 amino acids long. Trimming took 3 bases from V and 0 from J; bases not matched to a gene: 1. Germline CDR1 reads SGHRS; CDR2 reads YFSETQ.

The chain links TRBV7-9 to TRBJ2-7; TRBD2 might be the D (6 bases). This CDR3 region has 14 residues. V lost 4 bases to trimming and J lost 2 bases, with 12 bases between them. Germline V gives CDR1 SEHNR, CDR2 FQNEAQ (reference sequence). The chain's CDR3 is CASSSGLPTYEQYF. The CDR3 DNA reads TGTGCCAGCAGCTCGGGACTCCCAACCTACGAGCAGTACTTC.

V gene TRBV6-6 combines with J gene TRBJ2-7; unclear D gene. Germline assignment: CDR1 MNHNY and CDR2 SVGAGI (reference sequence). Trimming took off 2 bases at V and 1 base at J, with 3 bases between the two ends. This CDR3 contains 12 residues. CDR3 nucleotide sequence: TGTGCCAGCAGTTACGATTCCTACGAGCAGTACTTC. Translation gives CASSYDSYEQYF.

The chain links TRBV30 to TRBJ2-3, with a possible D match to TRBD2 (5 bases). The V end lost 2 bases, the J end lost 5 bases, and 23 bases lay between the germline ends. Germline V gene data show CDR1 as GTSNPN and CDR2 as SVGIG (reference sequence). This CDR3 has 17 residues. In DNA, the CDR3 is TGTGCCTGGAGTACGGGCGATGACCCCCCTGCGGGAGATACGCAGTATTTT. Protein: CAWSTGDDPPAGDTQYF.

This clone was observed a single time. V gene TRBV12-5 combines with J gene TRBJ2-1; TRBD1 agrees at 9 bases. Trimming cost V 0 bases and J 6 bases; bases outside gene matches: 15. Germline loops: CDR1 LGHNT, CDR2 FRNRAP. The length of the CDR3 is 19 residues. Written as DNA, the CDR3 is TGTGCTAGTGGTTTGGTTGGGACCGTAGGGACAGGGAGTACCAATGAGCAGTTCTTC. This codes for CASGLVGTVGTGSTNEQFF.

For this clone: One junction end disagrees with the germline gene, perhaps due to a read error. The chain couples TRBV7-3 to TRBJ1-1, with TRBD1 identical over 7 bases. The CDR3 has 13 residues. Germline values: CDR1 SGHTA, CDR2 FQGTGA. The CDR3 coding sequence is TGTGTCAGCAGCTTAACCAGGGGGGCTGAAGCTTTCTTT. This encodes CVSSLTRGAEAFF.

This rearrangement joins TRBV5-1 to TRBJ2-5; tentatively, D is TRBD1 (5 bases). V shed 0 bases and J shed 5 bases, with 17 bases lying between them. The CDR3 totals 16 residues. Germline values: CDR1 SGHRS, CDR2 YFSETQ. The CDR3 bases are TGCGCCAGCAGCTTGGTAGGCGGCAGGGCCGGGGAGACCCAGTACTTC. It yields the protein CASSLVGGRAGETQYF. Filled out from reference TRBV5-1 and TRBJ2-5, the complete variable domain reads KAGVTQTPRYLIKTRGQQVTLSCSPISGHRSVSWYQQTPGQGLQFLFEYFSETQRNKGNFPGRFSGRQFSNSRSEMNVSTLELGDSALYLCASSLVGGRAGETQYFGPGTRLLVL.

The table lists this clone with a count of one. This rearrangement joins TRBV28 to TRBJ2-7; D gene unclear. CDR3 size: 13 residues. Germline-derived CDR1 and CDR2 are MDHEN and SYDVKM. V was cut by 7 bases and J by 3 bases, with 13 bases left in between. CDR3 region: CASTVPQVYEQYF. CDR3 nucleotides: TGTGCCAGCACCGTACCCCAGGTCTACGAGCAGTACTTC.